Included here is one T cell receptor beta chain sequence, with context. What this receptor recognizes is not known. Qualities for individual bases were not recorded, and no much larger clone is one base off. The sample is drawn from a study of OX40 agonist ivuxolimab in advanced cancers. For the wider study: Ivuxolimab, which targeted the costimulatory receptor OX40 (CD134), was an agonistic, fully human IgG2 monoclonal antibody. Patients were allowed to have had prior anti-PD-1, anti-PD-L1 or anti-CTLA-4 therapy, and less than 45% of the dose-escalation patients had previously received checkpoint inhibitors. Peripheral TCRbeta sequencing was intended to test whether TCR sequence diversity was altered and clonal T-cell expansion was caused by ivuxolimab. A male proportion of under 85% and a mean age of roughly 55 years, ranging from about 20 to 85, were recorded for the dose-escalation cohort. The paper reports the monotherapy dose-escalation portion (N = 52 patients) of the phase I ivuxolimab trial. Among the approximately 50 dose-escalation patients, approximately 20 had hepatocellular carcinoma, approximately 15 melanoma, 9 renal cell carcinoma and 9 head and neck cancer. Intravenous ivuxolimab was administered to patients every 2 weeks at six dose levels: 0.01, 0.1, 0.3, 1.5, 3 and 10 mg/kg. Three dose-escalation patients achieved partial responses, one with hepatocellular carcinoma and two with cutaneous melanoma.

Broader findings and caveats from the paper: Which antigens the clonally expanded peripheral T cells were specific for was not determined. In the 0.1-3.0 mg/kg groups, partial responders were among the patients with the lowest normalized peripheral clonal expansion, particularly in CD8+ T cells. Low levels of normalized T-cell clonal expansion were also shown by some nonresponding patients. On average, CD8+ T cells showed more expanded clones than CD4+ T cells after ivuxolimab. At doses of 0.1 to 3.0 mg/kg, clonal expansion of both CD4+ and CD8+ blood T cells was observed from baseline to week 6.

Patients with autoimmune disease history or receiving systemic immunosuppression were excluded from the trial. Peripheral blood for TCR sequencing was drawn from every dose cohort at baseline, at cycle 4 day 1 and at cycle 7 day 1. The samples were drawn from a first-in-human, open-label, multicenter phase I dose-escalation trial of ivuxolimab. The trial enrolled adults with locally advanced or metastatic head and neck squamous cell, hepatocellular, melanoma or renal cell carcinoma. Before TCR sequencing, CD4+ T cells and CD8+ T cells from peripheral blood were sorted into separate populations. For sequencing of the TCRbeta CDR3 region, genomic DNA was extracted from the sorted cells. TCRbeta CDR3 regions were sequenced using the immunoSEQ Assay. TCRdb mirrors the immuneACCESS table, restricted to in-frame sequences. Some clones are absent from its copies; in checked studies, under half trace to an unresolved V gene, and the reason for the others is unknown. The sample data list fewer than 100,000 clones, and roughly nine tenths of these were observed just once. Roughly 0.5% of the sample is in the top ten clones.

V is trimmed back by 5 bases and J by 6 bases, and the junction contains 3 bases that no gene match accounts for. Its CDR3 holds 12 amino acids, cysteine through phenylalanine. Only the CDR3 part of the read is kept: 36 bases, read in frame from the first base. Sequences SEHNR (CDR1) and FQNEAQ (CDR2) are obtained from the germline V gene (reference sequence). The origin of this receptor is an adult with an advanced solid tumor such as melanoma, head and neck, liver or kidney cancer. The receptor chain draws on TRBV7-9 and TRBJ1-2, and 7 junction bases match TRBD1. The sample consisted of CD4+ or CD8+ T cells sorted from blood, taken in a trial of the OX40 agonist ivuxolimab. The CDR3 region reads CASSPTGDGYTF. At the DNA level, the sequence is TGTGCCAGCAGCCCTACAGGGGATGGCTACACCTTC.